This T cell receptor beta chain was sequenced in a study of blood T cell repertoires in COVID-19 (dated by TCRdb to the early 2020s). Turning to the overall study: The collaborator samples originated in the United States, Italy and Spain and spanned the acute and convalescent phases of COVID-19. The repertoires were released in a freely available public database meant as a resource for research on the immune response to SARS-CoV-2. Where available, HLA class I and class II types were obtained from metadata supplied by the sample provider rather than from assay-based typing. The prospective study material was composed of cDNA or gDNA derived from T cells, B-cell-depleted T cells, or PBMCs. The samples were drawn from the first 160 participants of the ongoing ImmuneRACE study and from 1,254 subjects provided by 6 global collaborators. Subjects who had been exposed to COVID-19, were actively infected with it, or had recovered from it provided the deeply sampled blood TCRbeta repertoires that made up the dataset. Nearly every sample came with metadata listing a de-identified subject ID, COVID-19 status, age in years and sex. What the authors observed across the whole study: The amount of clinical and demographic metadata varied by source and participant and was provided uncurated.

One collaborating source in Seattle enrolled patients while the patients were actively infected and followed the patients over time throughout the course of disease. Each collaborating institution followed its own protocols to collect whole blood in K2EDTA tubes. Collaborator samples were shipped for TCRbeta analysis as frozen whole blood, isolated PBMCs, or DNA extracted from either sample type. CDR1 and CDR2, looked up from the germline V gene, are SGHTA and FQGTGA. V and J are truncated by 2 bases and 10 bases respectively, leaving an intervening sequence of 12 bases. The CDR3 starts with the cysteine, ends with the phenylalanine, and has 13 residues. The DNA shown is the 39-base CDR3, in frame from base 1. Turning to this clone: Which antigen it targets is not known. No base quality values were provided; no much bigger clone lies one nucleotide off.

TCRbeta CDR3 regions were amplified from genomic DNA using the immunoSEQ Assay, a bias-controlled multiplex PCR. The authors' pipeline ran thus. The number of nucleated cells in each sample was estimated by amplification of reference gene primers within the assay. To quantify the absolute abundance of each unique TCRbeta CDR3 rearrangement, sequence reads were collapsed and filtered. Productive Simpson clonality was computed per sample as the square root of Simpson's diversity index over productive rearrangements. The table was pulled from immuneACCESS by TCRdb, which kept in-frame rearrangements only. Such tables lose some clones; where checked, under half of the loss comes from unresolved V genes, and the rest has no known cause. V and J calls and clone size are those listed in that table; D and trimming were worked out from the DNA. This sample lists approximately 530,000 clones; approximately 88% were detected once. 7.5% to 9% of the sample goes to the ten largest clones.

The chain joins TRBV7-3 to TRBJ2-1; D gene: possibly TRBD1, on 5 matching bases. Source material: peripheral blood. This clonotype was obtained from a woman between 45 and 65 years old with COVID-19, enrolled during active disease. The CDR3 is CASSLLGQGEQFF. The sequence in DNA is TGTGCCAGCAGCTTATTGGGGCAGGGAGAGCAGTTCTTC.